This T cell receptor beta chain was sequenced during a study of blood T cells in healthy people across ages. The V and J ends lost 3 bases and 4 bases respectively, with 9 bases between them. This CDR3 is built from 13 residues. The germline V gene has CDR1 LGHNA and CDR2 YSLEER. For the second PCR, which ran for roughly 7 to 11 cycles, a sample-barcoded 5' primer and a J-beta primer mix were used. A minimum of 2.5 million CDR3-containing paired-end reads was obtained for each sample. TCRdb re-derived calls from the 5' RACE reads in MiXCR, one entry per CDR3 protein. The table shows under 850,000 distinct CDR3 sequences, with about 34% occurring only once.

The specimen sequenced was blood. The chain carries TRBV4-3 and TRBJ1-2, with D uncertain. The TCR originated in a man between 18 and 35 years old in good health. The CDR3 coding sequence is TGCGCCAGCAGCCAGGACGGCGCCTATGGCTACACCTTC. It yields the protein CASSQDGAYGYTF.